A selection of T cell receptor beta chains follows, all from one sample in a study of cytomegalovirus exposure and HLA in healthy donors. Profiling relied on immunoSEQ multiplex PCR, and the TCRdb table lists in-frame clones only, not all of them. The sample yields some 130,000 clones, 75% to 80% seen once. Input material: PBMCs. The source of these receptors is a young man in good health and CMV-seronegative. Both conserved end residues are part of each CDR3. D genes are given only for firm matches. Size is omitted from some rows. Given values are once, few, many or a class for expanded clones.

cdr3_aa | cdr3_nt | clone_size | j_call | v_call | d_call
CASSGQGANTGELFF | TGTGCCAGCAGTGGACAGGGTGCGAACACCGGGGAGCTGTTTTTT | few | TRBJ2-2 | TRBV2 | TRBD1
CASSRTSGSHEQYF | TGTGCCAGCAGTAGGACTAGCGGGAGCCACGAGCAGTACTTC | NA | TRBJ2-7 | TRBV2 | TRBD2
CASSYGTTSDTQYF | TGTGCCAGCAGTTACGGGACAACATCAGATACGCAGTATTTT | once | TRBJ2-3 | TRBV6-6 | NA
CASSHPGTAYEQYF | TGTGCCAGCAGCCATCCCGGGACTGCCTACGAGCAGTACTTC | once | TRBJ2-7 | TRBV14 | NA
CASSLVYRAGEKLFF | TGTGCCAGCAGCTTAGTCTACAGGGCAGGGGAAAAACTGTTTTTT | NA | TRBJ1-4 | TRBV11-2 | NA
CASSPRGGADSGANVLTF | TGTGCCAGCTCACCGCGGGGAGGGGCCGACTCTGGGGCCAACGTCCTGACTTTC | NA | TRBJ2-6 | TRBV18 | TRBD2
CASSMPRDSAFF | TGTGCCAGTAGTATGCCCAGGGACTCTGCTTTCTTT | once | TRBJ1-1 | TRBV19 | NA
CASSPEGANYGYTF | TGCGCCAGCAGCCCGGAAGGAGCTAACTATGGCTACACCTTC | NA | TRBJ1-2 | TRBV5-1 | NA
CASSSMTGGTDTQYF | TGTGCCAGCAGTTCAATGACAGGGGGGACAGATACGCAGTATTTT | few | TRBJ2-3 | TRBV27 | TRBD1
CASASGTNYNEQFF | TGTGCCAGCGCTAGCGGGACCAACTACAATGAGCAGTTCTTC | NA | TRBJ2-1 | TRBV6-5 | TRBD2
CASSRNREGQYF | TGTGCCAGCAGCCGGAACAGGGAAGGGCAGTACTTC | once | TRBJ2-7 | TRBV5-6 | NA
CASSSTWTGPNEKLFF | TGTGCCAGCAGTTCCACCTGGACAGGGCCTAATGAAAAACTGTTTTTT | NA | TRBJ1-4 | TRBV27 | TRBD1
CASGPDTQYF | TGTGCCAGCGGCCCGGATACGCAGTATTTT | NA | TRBJ2-3 | TRBV2 | NA
CAISETWQGAEGYTF | TGTGCCATCAGTGAGACGTGGCAGGGGGCAGAAGGCTACACCTTC | once | TRBJ1-2 | TRBV10-3 | TRBD1
CASSGGRLYGYTF | TGTGCCAGCAGTGGCGGGAGACTATATGGCTACACCTTC | NA | TRBJ1-2 | TRBV2 | NA
CASSQDPIAGGHSEQFF | TGTGCCAGCAGCCAAGACCCAATAGCGGGAGGGCACAGTGAGCAGTTCTTC | NA | TRBJ2-1 | TRBV4-2 | TRBD2
CASSVERGIQTQYF | TGTGCCAGCAGCGTGGAACGGGGGATCCAGACCCAGTACTTC | once | TRBJ2-5 | TRBV11-2 | NA
CASSRGLAGGSDEQYF | TGTGCCAGCAGCCGGGGACTAGCGGGAGGGAGTGACGAGCAGTACTTC | few | TRBJ2-7 | TRBV7-3 | TRBD2
CASSPGQDSVFSPLHF | TGCGCCAGCAGCCCCGGACAGGACTCGGTTTTTTCACCCCTCCACTTT | NA | TRBJ1-6 | TRBV5-1 | TRBD1
CASSASTSGKNIQYF | TGTGCCAGCAGTGCCTCGACTAGCGGGAAGAACATTCAGTACTTC | NA | TRBJ2-4 | TRBV6-5 | TRBD2
CASKWGSSPNQPQHF | TGTGCCAGCAAGTGGGGCAGCAGCCCCAATCAGCCCCAGCATTTT | NA | TRBJ1-5 | TRBV27 | NA
CASSAGLAGLETQYF | TGTGCCAGCAGCGCGGGACTAGCGGGTTTAGAGACCCAGTACTTC | few | TRBJ2-5 | TRBV6-1 | TRBD2
CASSQDAGGPDTQYF | TGTGCCAGCAGCCAAGACGCGGGAGGTCCAGATACGCAGTATTTT | once | TRBJ2-3 | TRBV4-2 | TRBD2
CSVEGQGYEQYF | TGCAGCGTTGAGGGACAGGGCTACGAGCAGTACTTC | NA | TRBJ2-7 | TRBV29-1 | TRBD1
CAISGATNTEAFF | TGTGCCATCAGTGGGGCGACGAACACTGAAGCTTTCTTT | NA | TRBJ1-1 | TRBV10-3 | NA
CASSPGQLATNEKLFF | TGTGCCAGCAGCCCGGGACAGCTTGCAACTAATGAAAAACTGTTTTTT | NA | TRBJ1-4 | TRBV11-2 | TRBD1
CASSVTGTGDFNSFGYTF | TGTGCCAGCAGCGTCACCGGGACAGGGGATTTTAACAGCTTTGGCTACACCTTC | NA | TRBJ1-2 | TRBV13 | TRBD1
CASTRGLPDFNEQFF | TGCGCCAGCACCCGGGGACTTCCCGACTTCAATGAGCAGTTCTTC | once | TRBJ2-1 | TRBV5-1 | NA
CASSQDGTHNEQFF | TGTGCCAGCAGCCAAGATGGGACTCACAATGAGCAGTTCTTC | once | TRBJ2-1 | TRBV4-2 | NA
CASSPRDRFYNEQFF | TGTGCCAGCAGCCCCCGGGACAGATTCTACAATGAGCAGTTCTTC | NA | TRBJ2-1 | TRBV7-8 | TRBD1
CASSYGLVNEKLFF | TGTGCCAGCAGTTATGGACTGGTTAATGAAAAACTGTTTTTT | NA | TRBJ1-4 | TRBV2 | NA
CASSPLSLQETQYF | TGTGCCAGCTCACCATTAAGCCTACAAGAGACCCAGTACTTC | NA | TRBJ2-5 | TRBV18 | NA
CASSQPGPDSSAKNIQYF | TGCGCCAGCAGCCAGCCGGGACCGGACAGTTCTGCCAAAAACATTCAGTACTTC | NA | TRBJ2-4 | TRBV4-1 | NA
CASSPWTSGRTDTQYF | TGTGCCAGCAGCCCCTGGACTAGCGGGAGGACAGATACGCAGTATTTT | NA | TRBJ2-3 | TRBV13 | TRBD2
CASSPWTSGVYNEQFF | TGTGCCAGCAGCCCTTGGACTAGCGGAGTTTACAATGAGCAGTTCTTC | NA | TRBJ2-1 | TRBV7-9 | TRBD2
CASSFQGPSEAFF | TGTGCCAGCAGTTTTCAGGGGCCCTCGGAAGCTTTCTTT | NA | TRBJ1-1 | TRBV28 | NA
CASSERSGLTGINTGELFF | TGTGCCAGCAGCGAAAGAAGCGGACTAACGGGAATCAACACCGGGGAGCTGTTTTTT | NA | TRBJ2-2 | TRBV9 | NA
CASSLGAQESYEQYF | TGTGCCAGCAGCTTAGGAGCACAGGAGTCCTACGAGCAGTACTTC | NA | TRBJ2-7 | TRBV11-2 | NA
CASSQKGYEQYF | TGTGCCAGCAGCCAAAAGGGGTACGAGCAGTACTTC | NA | TRBJ2-7 | TRBV2 | NA
CATSRVVLGLAGNEQFF | TGTGCCACCAGCAGAGTAGTCCTAGGGCTAGCGGGCAATGAGCAGTTCTTC | NA | TRBJ2-1 | TRBV15 | TRBD2
CASSLGLAGGGETQYF | TGCGCCAGCAGCTTGGGACTAGCGGGAGGAGGAGAGACCCAGTACTTC | NA | TRBJ2-5 | TRBV5-1 | TRBD2
CASSEGDRVIDGYTF | TGTGCCAGCAGTGAAGGGGACAGGGTTATCGATGGCTACACCTTC | few | TRBJ1-2 | TRBV6-1 | TRBD1
CASSEVGQGLFF | TGTGCCAGCAGTGAAGTGGGACAGGGCTTGTTTTTT | NA | TRBJ2-2 | TRBV25-1 | TRBD1
CASSLLAIGEPQHF | TGTGCCAGCAGTTTATTGGCGATAGGGGAGCCCCAGCATTTT | NA | TRBJ1-5 | TRBV27 | NA
CATTPGGSGGTGELFF | TGTGCCACCACCCCCGGGGGGAGCGGGGGCACCGGGGAGCTGTTTTTT | few | TRBJ2-2 | TRBV10-3 | TRBD2
CASSLERFRQAF | TGTGCCAGCAGCTTGGAACGGTTTCGGCAGGCGTTT | once | TRBJ1-4 | TRBV5-8 | NA
CASSTSGGSYEQYF | TGTGCCAGCAGCACTAGCGGGGGCTCCTACGAGCAGTACTTC | NA | TRBJ2-7 | TRBV6-5 | TRBD2
CASTLGVREKLFF | TGTGCCAGCACTTTAGGGGTTCGTGAAAAACTGTTTTTT | NA | TRBJ1-4 | TRBV6-1 | NA
CASSQAPGRGPQPQHF | TGCGCCAGCAGCCAAGCTCCGGGCAGGGGCCCCCAGCCCCAGCATTTT | NA | TRBJ1-5 | TRBV4-1 | NA
CASTPLDTFYEQYF | TGTGCCAGCACCCCTCTTGACACCTTCTACGAGCAGTACTTC | few | TRBJ2-7 | TRBV6-1 | NA
CASTRTGLLNTEAFF | TGTGCCAGCACCAGAACGGGACTGCTGAACACTGAAGCTTTCTTT | once | TRBJ1-1 | TRBV6-6 | NA
CATSRIDRDNQPQHF | TGTGCCACCAGCAGAATAGACAGGGACAATCAGCCCCAGCATTTT | NA | TRBJ1-5 | TRBV15 | TRBD1
CASIFSGRAGETQYF | TGTGCCAGCATTTTTAGCGGGAGGGCCGGGGAGACCCAGTACTTC | NA | TRBJ2-5 | TRBV6-1 | TRBD2
CASSPRQHSNQPQHF | TGTGCCAGCTCACCACGACAGCATAGCAATCAGCCCCAGCATTTT | NA | TRBJ1-5 | TRBV18 | NA